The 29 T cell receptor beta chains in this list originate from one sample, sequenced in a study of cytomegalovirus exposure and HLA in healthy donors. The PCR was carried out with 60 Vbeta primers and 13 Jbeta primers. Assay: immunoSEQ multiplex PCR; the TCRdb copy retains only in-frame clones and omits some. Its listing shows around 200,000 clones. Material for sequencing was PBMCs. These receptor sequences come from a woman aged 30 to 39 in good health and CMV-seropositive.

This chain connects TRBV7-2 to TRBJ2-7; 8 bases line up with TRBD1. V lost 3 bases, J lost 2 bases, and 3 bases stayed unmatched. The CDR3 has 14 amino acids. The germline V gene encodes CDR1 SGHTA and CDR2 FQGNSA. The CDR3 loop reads CASSLGTGPYEQYF. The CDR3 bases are TGTGCCAGCAGCTTGGGGACAGGACCCTACGAGCAGTACTTC.

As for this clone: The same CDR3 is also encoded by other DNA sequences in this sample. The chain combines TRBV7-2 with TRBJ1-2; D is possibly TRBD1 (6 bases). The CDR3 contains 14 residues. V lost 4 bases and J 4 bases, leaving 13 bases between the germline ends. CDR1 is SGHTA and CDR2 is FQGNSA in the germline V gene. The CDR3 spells CASSSSRGLYGYTF. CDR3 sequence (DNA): TGTGCCAGCAGCTCAAGCAGGGGCCTCTATGGCTACACCTTC. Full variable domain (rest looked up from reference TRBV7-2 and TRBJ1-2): GAGVSQSPSNKVTEKGKDVELRCDPISGHTALYWYRQSLGQGLEFLIYFQGNSAPDKSGLPSDRFSAERTGGSVSTLTIQRTQQEDSAVYLCASSSSRGLYGYTFGSGTRLTVV.

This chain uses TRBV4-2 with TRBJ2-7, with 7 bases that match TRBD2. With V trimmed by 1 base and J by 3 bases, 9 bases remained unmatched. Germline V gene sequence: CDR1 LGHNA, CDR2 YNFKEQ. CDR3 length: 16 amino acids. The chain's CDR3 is CASSQAAWLADYEQYF. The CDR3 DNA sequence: TGTGCCAGCAGCCAAGCGGCATGGCTAGCGGACTACGAGCAGTACTTC.

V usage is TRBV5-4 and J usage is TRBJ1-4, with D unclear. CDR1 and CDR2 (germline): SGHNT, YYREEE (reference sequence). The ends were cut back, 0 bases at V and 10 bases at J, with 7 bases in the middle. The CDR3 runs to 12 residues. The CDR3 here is CASSLEEGKLFF. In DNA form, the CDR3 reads TGTGCCAGCAGCTTGGAGGAGGGAAAACTGTTTTTT.

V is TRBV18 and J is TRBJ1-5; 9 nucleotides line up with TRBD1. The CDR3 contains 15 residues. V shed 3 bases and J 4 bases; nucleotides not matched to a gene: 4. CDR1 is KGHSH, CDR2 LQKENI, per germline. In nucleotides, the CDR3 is TGTGCCAGCTCACCCGGGACAGGGAGGAATCAGCCCCAGCATTTT. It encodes CASSPGTGRNQPQHF.

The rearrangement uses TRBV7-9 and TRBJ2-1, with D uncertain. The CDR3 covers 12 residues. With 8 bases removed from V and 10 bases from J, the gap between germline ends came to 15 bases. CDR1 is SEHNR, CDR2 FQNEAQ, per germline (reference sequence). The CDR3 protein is CASHPDAGEQFF. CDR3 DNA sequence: TGTGCCAGCCATCCAGATGCCGGGGAGCAGTTCTTC. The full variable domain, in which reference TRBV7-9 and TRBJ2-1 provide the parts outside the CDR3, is DTGVSQNPRHKITKRGQNVTFRCDPISEHNRLYWYRQTLGQGPEFLTYFQNEAQLEKSRLLSDRFSAERPKGSFSTLEIQRTEQGDSAMYLCASHPDAGEQFFGPGTRLTVL.

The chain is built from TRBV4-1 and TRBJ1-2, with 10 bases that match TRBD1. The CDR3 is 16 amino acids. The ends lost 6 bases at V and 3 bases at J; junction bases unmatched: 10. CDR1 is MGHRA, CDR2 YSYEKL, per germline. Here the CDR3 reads CASSPGQGEVDYGYTF. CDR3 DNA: TGCGCCAGCAGTCCCGGACAGGGGGAGGTGGACTATGGCTACACCTTC.

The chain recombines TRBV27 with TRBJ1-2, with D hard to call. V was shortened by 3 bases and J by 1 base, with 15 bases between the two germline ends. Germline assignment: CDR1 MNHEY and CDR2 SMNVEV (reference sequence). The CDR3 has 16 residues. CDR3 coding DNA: TGTGCCAGCAGTTTGCGGGGAACCTTATTTAACTATGGCTACACCTTC. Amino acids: CASSLRGTLFNYGYTF.

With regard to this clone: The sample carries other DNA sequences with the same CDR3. The CDR3, as DNA: TGTGCCAGCAGCTTAGTGCGTGAGACCCAGTACTTC. It codes for CASSLVRETQYF. The J gene is TRBJ2-5, the V gene TRBV7-2; D gene uncertain. Trimming cost V 1 base and J 5 bases, with 5 bases left between them. Germline V gene lookup returns CDR1 SGHTA and CDR2 FQGNSA. CDR3 length: 12 residues.

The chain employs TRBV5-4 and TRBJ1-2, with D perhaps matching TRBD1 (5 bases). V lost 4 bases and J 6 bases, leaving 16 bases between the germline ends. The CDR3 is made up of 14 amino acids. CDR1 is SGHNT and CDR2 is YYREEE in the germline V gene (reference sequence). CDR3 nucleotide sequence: TGTGCCAGCAGCCCTCCGGGACTGACCCATGGCTACACCTTC. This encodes CASSPPGLTHGYTF.

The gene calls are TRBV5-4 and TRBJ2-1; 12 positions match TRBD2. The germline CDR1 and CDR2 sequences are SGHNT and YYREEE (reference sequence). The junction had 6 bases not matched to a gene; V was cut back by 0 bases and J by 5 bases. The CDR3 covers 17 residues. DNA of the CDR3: TGTGCCAGCAGCTTGGCAATTCGACTAGCGGGAGACAATGAGCAGTTCTTC. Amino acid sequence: CASSLAIRLAGDNEQFF.

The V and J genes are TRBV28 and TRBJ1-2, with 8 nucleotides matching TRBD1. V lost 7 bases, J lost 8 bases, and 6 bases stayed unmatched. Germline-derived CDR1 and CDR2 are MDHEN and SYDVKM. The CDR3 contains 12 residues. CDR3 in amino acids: CASTTGAVGYTF. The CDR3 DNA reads TGTGCCAGCACGACAGGGGCGGTAGGCTACACCTTC.

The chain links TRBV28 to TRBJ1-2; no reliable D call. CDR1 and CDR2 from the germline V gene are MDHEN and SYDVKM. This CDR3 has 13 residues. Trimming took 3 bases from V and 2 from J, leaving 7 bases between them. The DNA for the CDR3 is TGTGCCAGCAGTTTGCGGAGGAACTATGGCTACACCTTC. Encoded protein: CASSLRRNYGYTF.

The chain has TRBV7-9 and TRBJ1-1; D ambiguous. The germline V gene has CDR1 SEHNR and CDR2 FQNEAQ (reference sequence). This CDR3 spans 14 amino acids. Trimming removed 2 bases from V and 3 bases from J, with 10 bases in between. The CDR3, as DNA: TGTGCCAGCAGCTTACTGGGAGGAGACACTGAAGCTTTCTTT. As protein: CASSLLGGDTEAFF.

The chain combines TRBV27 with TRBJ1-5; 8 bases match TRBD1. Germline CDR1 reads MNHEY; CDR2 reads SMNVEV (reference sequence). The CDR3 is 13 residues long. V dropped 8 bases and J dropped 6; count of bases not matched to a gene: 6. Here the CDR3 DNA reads TGTGCCAGCTCTGGACAGGGTAGTCAGCCCCAGCATTTT. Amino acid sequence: CASSGQGSQPQHF.

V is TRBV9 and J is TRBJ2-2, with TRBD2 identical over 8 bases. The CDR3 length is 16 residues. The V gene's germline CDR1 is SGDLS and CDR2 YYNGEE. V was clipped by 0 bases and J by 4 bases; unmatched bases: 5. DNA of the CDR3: TGTGCCAGCAGCGTAGTAACGGGAGGGCCCACCGGGGAGCTGTTTTTT. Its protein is CASSVVTGGPTGELFF.

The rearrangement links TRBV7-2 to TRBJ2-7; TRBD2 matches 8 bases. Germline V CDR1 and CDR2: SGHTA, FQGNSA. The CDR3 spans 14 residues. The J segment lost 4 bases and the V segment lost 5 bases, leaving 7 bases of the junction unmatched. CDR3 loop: CASSPGGSSYEQYF. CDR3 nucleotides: TGTGCCAGCAGCCCGGGAGGGAGTAGTTACGAGCAGTACTTC. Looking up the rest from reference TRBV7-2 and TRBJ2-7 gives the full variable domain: GAGVSQSPSNKVTEKGKDVELRCDPISGHTALYWYRQSLGQGLEFLIYFQGNSAPDKSGLPSDRFSAERTGGSVSTLTIQRTQQEDSAVYLCASSPGGSSYEQYFGPGTRLTVT.

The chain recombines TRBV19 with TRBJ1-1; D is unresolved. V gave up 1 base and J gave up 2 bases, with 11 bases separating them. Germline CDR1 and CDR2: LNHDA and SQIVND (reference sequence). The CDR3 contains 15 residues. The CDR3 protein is CASSIVLAGNTEAFF. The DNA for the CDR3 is TGTGCCAGTAGTATAGTTTTAGCGGGAAACACTGAAGCTTTCTTT.

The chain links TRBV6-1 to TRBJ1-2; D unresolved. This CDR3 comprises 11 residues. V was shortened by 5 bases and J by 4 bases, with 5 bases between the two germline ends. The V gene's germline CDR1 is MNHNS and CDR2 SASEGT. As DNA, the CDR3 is TGTGCCAGCAGTTCAGGCTATGGCTACACCTTC. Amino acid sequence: CASSSGYGYTF.

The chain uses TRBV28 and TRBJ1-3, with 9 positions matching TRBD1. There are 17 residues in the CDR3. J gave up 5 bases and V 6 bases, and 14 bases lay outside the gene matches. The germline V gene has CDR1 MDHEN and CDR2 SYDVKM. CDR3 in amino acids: CASSEASGQGLRNTIYF. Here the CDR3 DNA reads TGTGCCAGCAGCGAAGCCTCTGGACAGGGGTTGAGAAACACCATATATTTT. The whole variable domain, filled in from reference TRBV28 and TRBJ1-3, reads DVKVTQSSRYLVKRTGEKVFLECVQDMDHENMFWYRQDPGLGLRLIYFSYDVKMKEKGDIPEGYSVSREKKERFSLILESASTNQTSMYLCASSEASGQGLRNTIYFGEGSWLTVV.

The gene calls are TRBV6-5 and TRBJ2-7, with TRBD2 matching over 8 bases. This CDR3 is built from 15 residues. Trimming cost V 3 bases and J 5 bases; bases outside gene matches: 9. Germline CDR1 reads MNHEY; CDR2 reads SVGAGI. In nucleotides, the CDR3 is TGTGCCAGCAGTTATCCGGGACTAGGACTTCACGAGCAGTACTTC. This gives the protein CASSYPGLGLHEQYF.

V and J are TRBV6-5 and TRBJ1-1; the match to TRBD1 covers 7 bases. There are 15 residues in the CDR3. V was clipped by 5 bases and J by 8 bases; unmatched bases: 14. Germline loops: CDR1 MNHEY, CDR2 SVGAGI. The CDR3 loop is CASSAEMTGMKEAFF. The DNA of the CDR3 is TGTGCCAGCAGTGCCGAGATGACAGGGATGAAGGAAGCTTTCTTT.

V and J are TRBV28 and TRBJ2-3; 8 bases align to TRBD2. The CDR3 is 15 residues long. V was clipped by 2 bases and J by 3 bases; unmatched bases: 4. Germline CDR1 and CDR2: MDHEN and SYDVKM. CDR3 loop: CASSLEREKTDTQYF. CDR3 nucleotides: TGTGCCAGCAGTTTAGAGCGGGAGAAGACAGATACGCAGTATTTT.

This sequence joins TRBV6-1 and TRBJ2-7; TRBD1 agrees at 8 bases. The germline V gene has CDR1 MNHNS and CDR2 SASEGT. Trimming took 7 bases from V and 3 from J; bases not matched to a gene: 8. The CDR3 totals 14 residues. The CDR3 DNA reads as TGTGCCAGCATTAGACAGGGGCAGTACTACGAGCAGTACTTC. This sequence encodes CASIRQGQYYEQYF.

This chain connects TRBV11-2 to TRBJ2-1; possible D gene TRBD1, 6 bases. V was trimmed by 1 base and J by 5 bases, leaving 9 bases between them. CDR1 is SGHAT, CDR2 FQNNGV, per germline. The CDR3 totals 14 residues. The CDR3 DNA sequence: TGTGCCAGCAGCTTAGGGGGGCCGAACAATGAGCAGTTCTTC. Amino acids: CASSLGGPNNEQFF.

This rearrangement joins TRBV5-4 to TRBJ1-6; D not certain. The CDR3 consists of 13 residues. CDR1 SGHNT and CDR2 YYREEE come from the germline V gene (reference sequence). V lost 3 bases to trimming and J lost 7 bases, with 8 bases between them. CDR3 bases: TGTGCCAGCAGCTGGGAGAACAATTCACCCCTCCACTTT. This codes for CASSWENNSPLHF.

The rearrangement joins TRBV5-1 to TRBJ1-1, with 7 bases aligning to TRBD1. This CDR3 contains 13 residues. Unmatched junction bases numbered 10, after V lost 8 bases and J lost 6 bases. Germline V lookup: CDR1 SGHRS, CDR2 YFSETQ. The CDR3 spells CASCDRDGAEAFF. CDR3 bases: TGCGCCAGTTGTGACAGGGATGGGGCTGAAGCTTTCTTT.

CDR3 nucleotide sequence: TGTGCCAGCAGCTTAAACCGCGGCCAAGAGACCCAGTACTTC. Its protein product is CASSLNRGQETQYF. This chain connects TRBV7-2 to TRBJ2-5; no firm D call. V dropped 2 bases and J dropped 1 base, with 8 bases sitting between them. Germline lookup yields CDR1 SGHTA and CDR2 FQGNSA. This CDR3 is 14 amino acids long.

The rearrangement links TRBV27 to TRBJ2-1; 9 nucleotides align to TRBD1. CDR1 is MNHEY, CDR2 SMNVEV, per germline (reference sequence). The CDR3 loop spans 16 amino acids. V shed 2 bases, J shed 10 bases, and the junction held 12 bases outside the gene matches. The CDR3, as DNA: TGTGCCAGCAGTTTAGAGGGACAGGGCTATACAATGGAGCAGTTCTTC. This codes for CASSLEGQGYTMEQFF.